This TCR beta chain was captured by sequencing in a study of blood T cell repertoires in COVID-19. Germline CDR1 reads SNHLY; CDR2 reads FYNNEI. This CDR3 has 12 residues. Trimming cost V 10 bases and J 6 bases, with 15 bases left between them. Profiled with immunoSEQ multiplex PCR; TCRdb holds only in-frame clones, not every one. The sample includes about 190,000 clones, 65% to 85% of them seen just once. This clonotype originated in a woman younger than 45 with acute or convalescent COVID-19. Input material: peripheral blood. The V call is TRBV2, the J call TRBJ1-2; D might be TRBD1 (6 bases). CDR3 region: CAKQGQGDGYTF. The CDR3 DNA sequence: TGTGCCAAGCAGGGGCAGGGAGATGGCTACACCTTC.